These T cell receptor beta chains were read from a single sample in a study of lymphopenia after photon versus proton radiotherapy. Data came from immunoSEQ multiplex PCR; TCRdb stores just in-frame clones and leaves some out. This table holds approximately 58,000 clones, about 86% found once. This sample comprised peripheral blood, obtained from a patient treated with photon-based radiotherapy. All receptors come from a man aged 45 to 65 with gastric cancer. Both conserved end residues are part of each CDR3. Each record gives: V gene, D gene, J gene, clone size, CDR3 DNA, CDR3 protein. The D gene is left open where the match is weak. Expanded clones are given a class, and other clones once, few, many or no size at all.

TRBV6-6	TRBD1	TRBJ1-1	NA	TGTGCCAGCAGACAGACAGGGGGCGGCACGAACACTGAAGCTTTCTTT	CASRQTGGGTNTEAFF
TRBV11-2	TRBD1	TRBJ1-1	NA	TGTGCCAGCAGCTGGGACAGAGCGGTGGGCACTGAAGCTTTCTTT	CASSWDRAVGTEAFF
TRBV19	NA	TRBJ2-3	once	TGTGCCAGTAGTAGGGAAGGCCGCACAGATACGCAGTATTTT	CASSREGRTDTQYF
TRBV11-3	TRBD2	TRBJ2-1	NA	TGTGCCAGCAGCTTAAGGACTAGCGGACATTACAATGAGCAGTTCTTC	CASSLRTSGHYNEQFF
TRBV6-7	TRBD1	TRBJ2-7	NA	TGTGCCAGCACCCCGGGACAGGGGTGCCACGAGCAGTACTTC	CASTPGQGCHEQYF
TRBV7-7	TRBD2	TRBJ2-5	NA	TGTGCCAGCAGCTTATATCCTTCCGGACTAGCGGGAGTGGGAGAGACCCAGTACTTC	CASSLYPSGLAGVGETQYF
TRBV4-2	NA	TRBJ2-1	NA	TGTGCCAGCAGCCAAGAACAGGGTGGGGGGATATACAATGAGCAGTTCTTC	CASSQEQGGGIYNEQFF
TRBV2	NA	TRBJ2-1	NA	TGTGCCAGTGGACAGATCAATGAGCAGTTCTTC	CASGQINEQFF
TRBV28	TRBD1	TRBJ1-2	NA	TGTGCCAGCAGCCGCACGACAGGGTACGGCGGCTACACCTTC	CASSRTTGYGGYTF
TRBV28	NA	TRBJ1-1	NA	TGTGCCAGCAGCCCTCCTGAGGCAGCTTCGAACACTGAAGCTTTCTTT	CASSPPEAASNTEAFF
TRBV27	NA	TRBJ1-3	NA	TGTGCCAGCAGAGCTTCGGGATCTGGAAACACCATATATTTT	CASRASGSGNTIYF
TRBV6-1	TRBD1	TRBJ1-4	NA	TGTGCCAGCAGTGGGGGACAGGGGTCGGCTAATGAAAAACTGTTTTTT	CASSGGQGSANEKLFF
TRBV6-4	NA	TRBJ2-2	once	TGTGCCAGCAGTGACTCAAGGGACACCGGGGAGCTGTTTTTT	CASSDSRDTGELFF
TRBV4-2	TRBD2	TRBJ2-3	NA	TGTGCCAGCAGCCCGTTACTAGCGGACAGCACAGATACGCAGTATTTT	CASSPLLADSTDTQYF
TRBV7-8	NA	TRBJ1-5	NA	TGTGCCAGCAGCTTAGGCAGTCGGGGGCCTGGGCAGCCCCAGCATTTT	CASSLGSRGPGQPQHF
TRBV7-8	TRBD1	TRBJ1-5	NA	TGTGCCAGCAGCAAGGGACAGGGTGGCAATCAGCCCCAGCATTTT	CASSKGQGGNQPQHF
TRBV5-1	NA	TRBJ1-3	NA	TGCGCCAGCGCGTCCGATGGGGGGAACTCTGGAAACACCATATATTTT	CASASDGGNSGNTIYF
TRBV15	TRBD2	TRBJ2-5	NA	TGTGCCACCAGCAGAGATCGAGGGCAGGGCGGGGGGACCCAGTACTTC	CATSRDRGQGGGTQYF
TRBV19	TRBD1	TRBJ2-3	NA	TGTGCCAGTAGTACAGACAGGGCTAGCACAGATACGCAGTATTTT	CASSTDRASTDTQYF
TRBV6-4	TRBD1	TRBJ1-5	once	TGTGCCAGCAGTGACTCGGACAGGGTTAACGATCAGCCCCAGCATTTT	CASSDSDRVNDQPQHF
TRBV10-1	TRBD1	TRBJ2-7	once	TGCGCCAGCAGTGAAGGGACAGGGTGGGACGAGCAGTACTTC	CASSEGTGWDEQYF
TRBV19	NA	TRBJ2-3	NA	TGTGCCAGTAGGGGTTTCAGCGGCCGCACAGATACGCAGTATTTT	CASRGFSGRTDTQYF
TRBV5-1	TRBD2	TRBJ2-2	few	TGCGCCAGCAGCTTCGGTTTGGGCGGGAGGGCGACCGGGGAGCTGTTTTTT	CASSFGLGGRATGELFF
TRBV5-6	NA	TRBJ2-5	NA	TGTGCCAGCAGCTTGGAGGCGGGACGAGAGACCCAGTACTTC	CASSLEAGRETQYF
TRBV6-5	TRBD1	TRBJ1-1	NA	TGTGCCAGCAGTTACACGACAGGGGATGACACTGAAGCTTTCTTT	CASSYTTGDDTEAFF
TRBV6-6	NA	TRBJ1-1	once	TGTGCCAGCAGTTCCGGGGGGGGCACTGAAGCTTTCTTT	CASSSGGGTEAFF
TRBV5-4	TRBD2	TRBJ2-1	NA	TGTGCCAGCAGCCTAGGGACTAGCCACAACAATGAGCAGTTCTTC	CASSLGTSHNNEQFF
TRBV7-8	NA	TRBJ2-1	NA	TGTGCCAGCAGCCCCCGGGACAACTACAATGAGCAGTTCTTC	CASSPRDNYNEQFF
TRBV18	NA	TRBJ2-7	NA	TGTGCCAGCTCACTAACTGAAATGGGGGAGCAGTACTTC	CASSLTEMGEQYF
TRBV29-1	TRBD2	TRBJ2-3	NA	TGCAGCGTTGTGGGACTAGCGGGAGGGATTCGAACAGATACGCAGTATTTT	CSVVGLAGGIRTDTQYF
TRBV6-4	TRBD2	TRBJ2-2	NA	TGTGCCAGCAGTGACTCGGCGGGAGAGAACACCGGGGAGCTGTTTTTT	CASSDSAGENTGELFF
TRBV27	TRBD1	TRBJ2-7	NA	TGTGCCAGCAGTTTCACAGGGGGCCAGAAGTACTTC	CASSFTGGQKYF
TRBV5-1	TRBD1	TRBJ2-5	NA	TGCGCCAGCAGCCTCGACAGGGGAATGGAGACCCAGTACTTC	CASSLDRGMETQYF
TRBV9	NA	TRBJ2-2	NA	TGTGCCAGCAGCGTAGTACAGGGGAACACCGGGGAGCTGTTTTTT	CASSVVQGNTGELFF
TRBV7-2	NA	TRBJ2-3	once	TGTGCCAGCAGCTTGGGGGCTACGCAGTATTTT	CASSLGATQYF
TRBV11-3	NA	TRBJ2-3	NA	TGTGCCAGCAGCTCGGGACCGCTCGTCACAGATACGCAGTATTTT	CASSSGPLVTDTQYF
TRBV29-1	TRBD1	TRBJ1-1	NA	TGCAGCGTTGAAGAAGGGACAGGGGATGAAGCTTTCTTT	CSVEEGTGDEAFF
TRBV9	TRBD2	TRBJ2-3	NA	TGTGCCAGCAGCGCGGGACTAGCGGTAAGGACAGATACGCAGTATTTT	CASSAGLAVRTDTQYF
TRBV25-1	NA	TRBJ1-3	few	TGTGCCAGCAGTGAAGCTAGATCAGGAAACACCATATATTTT	CASSEARSGNTIYF
TRBV5-1	NA	TRBJ2-7	NA	TGCGCCAGCAGGTCTCCCGAGGGAGGCTACGAGCAGTACTTC	CASRSPEGGYEQYF
TRBV2	NA	TRBJ1-2	NA	TGTGCCAGCAGTGAAGGGGCAGGGGTCGGCTACACCTTC	CASSEGAGVGYTF
TRBV27	TRBD2	TRBJ2-7	few	TGTGCCAGCAGCCCGGGACTAGTTTCCTACGAGCAGTACTTC	CASSPGLVSYEQYF
TRBV29-1	TRBD1	TRBJ2-2	NA	TGCAGCGTTGAAGGGGGACAGGGGCGTAGCACCGGGGAGCTGTTTTTT	CSVEGGQGRSTGELFF
TRBV28	TRBD1	TRBJ2-7	NA	TGTGCCAGCAGTTCCACCGGGACAGGCACCTACGAGCAGTACTTC	CASSSTGTGTYEQYF
TRBV7-9	NA	TRBJ1-5	NA	TGTGCCAGCAGCCGTAACCCAGACCTACCCCAGCATTTT	CASSRNPDLPQHF
TRBV29-1	NA	TRBJ2-5	NA	TGCAGCGTTGAGTTCCAGGAGACCCAGTACTTC	CSVEFQETQYF